This entry lists 24 T cell receptor beta chains sequenced from one sample in a study of blood T cells in healthy people across ages. Using a J-beta primer mix together with a sample-barcoded 5' primer, a second PCR was run for roughly 6 to 12 cycles. TCRdb reprocessed the 5' RACE reads with MiXCR, giving one entry per CDR3 protein. Here the sample spans under 1 million distinct CDR3 sequences, approximately 44% being singletons. Sequenced material: blood. Receptors originate from a man aged 55 to 69 in good health.

The chain is built from TRBV3-1 and TRBJ1-2, with D unresolved. The germline V gene encodes CDR1 LGHDT and CDR2 YNNKEL (reference sequence). Trimming cost V 4 bases and J 2 bases, with 8 bases left between them. The CDR3 consists of 13 residues. CDR3 residues: CASSLQENYGYTF. For the CDR3, the DNA is TGTGCCAGCAGCCTCCAGGAAAACTATGGCTACACCTTC.

V usage is TRBV20-1 and J usage is TRBJ2-5; TRBD2 matches at 15 bases. The CDR3 runs to 19 residues. With V trimmed by 6 bases and J by 2 bases, 16 bases remained unmatched. CDR1 is DFQATT and CDR2 is SNEGSKA in the germline V gene (reference sequence). In nucleotides, the CDR3 is TGCAGTGCCAAAGTCCGGACTAGCGGGGGGGCCTTGGTTCAAGAGACCCAGTACTTC. Translated: CSAKVRTSGGALVQETQYF.

Concerning this clonotype itself: An end of the junction does not agree with germline; a read error may underlie this. Here the CDR3 DNA reads TGTGCCAGCGGCCAAGGGGCGGGCGGATCCTACGAGCAGTACTTC. Translating gives CASGQGAGGSYEQYF. V gene TRBV14 combines with J gene TRBJ2-4, with D perhaps assigned TRBD1 or TRBD2 (5 bases each). Near its end, the DNA agrees better with TRBJ2-7, so the J call may be wrong. This CDR3 spans 15 amino acids. Germline lookup yields CDR1 SGHDN and CDR2 FVKESK.

The chain links TRBV20-1 to TRBJ1-5, with a weak D call TRBD1 (5 bases). Germline CDR1 DFQATT, CDR2 SNEGSKA (reference sequence). V lost 0 bases to trimming and J lost 4 bases, with 16 bases between them. There are 16 residues in the CDR3. The DNA for the CDR3 is TGCAGTGCTAGAGACTCGATGGGTGGGGGTAATCAGCCCCAGCATTTT. This translates into CSARDSMGGGNQPQHF.

The J gene is TRBJ1-5, the V gene TRBV4-1; no definite D call. V was shortened by 1 base and J by 5 bases, with 12 bases between the two germline ends. Germline V gene lookup returns CDR1 MGHRA and CDR2 YSYEKL. The CDR3 is made up of 15 amino acids. The CDR3 spells CASSQVLAAHQPQHF. DNA of the CDR3: TGCGCCAGCAGCCAAGTCCTGGCAGCCCATCAGCCCCAGCATTTT.

This clonotype was observed a few times. As DNA, the CDR3 is TGTGCCAGCAGTTTTAGGAACGAGCAGTACTTC. It translates to CASSFRNEQYF. This chain joins TRBV12-3 or TRBV12-4 and TRBJ2-7, with D unclear. This CDR3 is built from 11 residues. Trimming shortened V by 3 bases and J by 5 bases, and 5 bases separated the two germline ends.

This rearrangement joins TRBV10-3 to TRBJ2-3, with 10 bases lining up with TRBD2. Germline V gene data show CDR1 as ENHRY and CDR2 as SYGVKD. There are 15 residues in the CDR3. V shed 7 bases and J 3 bases; nucleotides not matched to a gene: 7. CDR3 sequence reads: CAIKSAGGPTDTQYF. CDR3 sequence (DNA): TGTGCCATCAAGTCAGCGGGGGGGCCTACAGATACGCAGTATTTT.

The sample holds a few counts of this clonotype. J is TRBJ2-7 and V is TRBV5-1; D ambiguous. The CDR3 is 14 amino acids. Germline values: CDR1 SGHRS, CDR2 YFSETQ. With 0 bases removed from V and 2 bases from J, the gap between germline ends came to 9 bases. This chain's CDR3 is CASSLEQLPYEQYF. The CDR3, as DNA: TGCGCCAGCAGCTTGGAGCAGTTACCCTACGAGCAGTACTTC.

Only one count was recorded for this clonotype. This chain joins TRBV2 and TRBJ2-3; D is possibly TRBD1 or TRBD2 (5 bases each). CDR3 length: 13 amino acids. Deletions cut 7 bases from V and 2 bases from J, with 10 bases between. The V gene's germline CDR1 is SNHLY and CDR2 FYNNEI. This chain's CDR3 is CASNRDLTDTQYF. The CDR3 bases are TGTGCCAGCAATAGGGACCTCACAGATACGCAGTATTTT.

In regard to this clonotype: This sequence may be a read error, since a much larger clone differs from it by one base. This sequence joins TRBV6-6 and TRBJ2-1; perhaps TRBD1 as D (6 bases). The CDR3 is made up of 14 amino acids. V was clipped by 2 bases and J by 13 bases, with 18 bases between them. In germline, CDR1 is MNHNY, CDR2 SVGAGI (reference sequence). For the CDR3, the DNA is TGTGCCAGCAGTTACGCAGGGGTTGAAGAGACCCAGTTCTTC. Translated: CASSYAGVEETQFF.

This rearrangement joins TRBV27 to TRBJ2-7, with D possibly matching TRBD2 (6 bases). CDR3 length equals 17 residues. Trimming shortened V by 3 bases and J by 2 bases, and 20 bases separated the two germline ends. The germline gives CDR1 MNHEY, CDR2 SMNVEV (reference sequence). The CDR3 here is CASSFLSGTGRTYEQYF. CDR3 bases: TGTGCCAGCAGTTTCCTCTCCGGGACGGGGAGGACCTACGAGCAGTACTTC.

The chain has TRBV5-1 and TRBJ2-1, with TRBD2 matching 11 bases. The length of the CDR3 is 15 residues. Germline V gives CDR1 SGHRS, CDR2 YFSETQ. V was clipped by 1 base and J by 10 bases; unmatched bases: 7. The CDR3 is CASSLWSSGGHEQFF. CDR3 bases: TGCGCCAGCAGCTTGTGGTCTAGCGGGGGGCACGAGCAGTTCTTC.

This sequence joins TRBV10-3 and TRBJ2-1; no clear D. Looked up from germline, CDR1 is ENHRY and CDR2 is SYGVKD. The CDR3 extends over 14 amino acids. The germline V and J ends were trimmed by 2 bases and 8 bases, with 13 bases remaining between them. CDR3 sequence: CAISETVPGDEQFF. The DNA for the CDR3 is TGTGCCATCAGTGAGACAGTCCCAGGTGATGAGCAGTTCTTC.

The V call is TRBV6-5, the J call TRBJ2-2, with D possibly matching TRBD1 (6 bases). The CDR3 extends over 16 amino acids. V was shortened by 0 bases and J by 5 bases, with 13 bases between the two germline ends. CDR1 is MNHEY, CDR2 SVGAGI, per germline. The CDR3 loop reads CASSYSNRVRTGELFF. CDR3 DNA: TGTGCCAGCAGTTACTCGAACAGGGTGAGGACCGGGGAGCTGTTTTTT.

A word on this clonotype: This sequence may be a read error, since a much larger clone differs from it by one base. This chain connects TRBV29-1 to TRBJ2-1; tentative D call: TRBD2 (7 bases). CDR1 and CDR2 from the germline V gene are SQVTM and ANQGSEA. Trimming shortened V by 6 bases and J by 9 bases, and 12 bases separated the two germline ends. The CDR3 consists of 11 residues. The CDR3 reads CSVHREGEQFF. Written as DNA, the CDR3 is TGCAGCGTCCACAGGGAGGGTGAGCAGTTCTTC.

A few counts support this clonotype. V is TRBV20-1 and J is TRBJ2-1; TRBD2 matches 8 bases. Trimming at V came to 5 bases and at J to 6 bases, leaving 9 bases not matched to a gene. CDR3 length equals 14 residues. The germline CDR1 and CDR2 sequences are DFQATT and SNEGSKA (reference sequence). The CDR3 DNA sequence: TGCAGTGCTCCCAGAGCGGGGGCCACCAATGAGCAGTTCTTC. Residues: CSAPRAGATNEQFF.

This clonotype was picked up a small number of times. This rearrangement joins TRBV12-3 or TRBV12-4 to TRBJ1-2, with 7 nucleotides matching TRBD1. Trimming took 5 bases from V and 7 from J; bases not matched to a gene: 13. This CDR3 region has 15 residues. The CDR3 here is CASSPNRGSVGGYTF. The CDR3 nucleotides read TGTGCCAGCAGTCCGAACAGGGGAAGTGTCGGTGGCTACACCTTC.

The chain carries TRBV15 and TRBJ2-4; weak D call: TRBD2 (6 bases). The J call could be wrong; TRBJ2-7 is a better fit for the DNA end. Germline-derived CDR1 and CDR2 are LNHNV and YYDKDF (reference sequence). CDR3 length: 15 residues. The CDR3: CATSRARGTWDEQYF. The CDR3 nucleotides are TGTGCCACCAGCAGAGCTCGTGGGACTTGGGACGAGCAGTACTTC.

The chain joins TRBV13 to TRBJ2-5; TRBD1 matches 12 bases. The germline V gene has CDR1 PRHDT and CDR2 FYEKMQ (reference sequence). The V and J ends lost 0 bases and 11 bases, in that order; junction bases with no gene match: 7. The CDR3 spans 15 residues. The CDR3 DNA follows: TGTGCCAGCAGCTTAGGACGGGACAGGGGGCGGGAGCAGTACTTC. Protein sequence: CASSLGRDRGREQYF.

The CDR3 sequence: CATSGGAPDTQYF. The CDR3 nucleotides read TGTGCCACCAGCGGGGGGGCCCCAGATACGCAGTATTTT. The J gene is TRBJ2-3, the V gene TRBV6-6; 10 nucleotides line up with TRBD2. This CDR3 has 13 residues. After removal of 10 bases from V and 4 bases from J, the junction contained 5 bases not matched to a gene. Germline CDR1 and CDR2: MNHNY and SVGAGI (reference sequence).

This clonotype was counted once. This may stem from a read error, because a much larger clone lies one nucleotide away. The chain is built from TRBV3-1 and TRBJ2-5; 10 bases fit TRBD2. The CDR3 runs to 15 residues. The J segment lost 5 bases and the V segment lost 0 bases, leaving 3 bases of the junction unmatched. Germline CDR1 and CDR2: LGHDT and YNNKEL (reference sequence). The CDR3 spells CASSQELAGAETQYF. DNA for the CDR3: TGTGCCAGCAGCCAAGAGCTAGCGGGGGCGGAGACCCAGTACTTC.

Comment on this clonotype: One junction end does not reproduce the germline sequence, and a read error may be involved. This sequence joins TRBV3-1 and TRBJ1-1; TRBD1 aligns across 8 bases. Germline V gives CDR1 LGHDT, CDR2 YNNKEL (reference sequence). The CDR3 covers 16 residues. Here the CDR3 DNA reads TGTGCTAGCAGCCAAATCTTGGGACAGGTGAACACTGAAGCTTTCTTT. This codes for CASSQILGQVNTEAFF.

This clonotype was observed a few times. The rearrangement joins TRBV6-6 to TRBJ1-2; maybe TRBD1 (6 bases). The germline gives CDR1 MNHNY, CDR2 SVGAGI (reference sequence). V was shortened by 4 bases and J by 1 base, with 19 bases between the two germline ends. This CDR3 is built from 17 residues. The CDR3 reads CASSSRGGDKFNYGYTF. The CDR3 DNA reads TGTGCCAGCAGTTCTCGGGGCGGGGACAAATTTAACTATGGCTACACCTTC.

This clonotype appeared a few times. The V and J genes are TRBV12-3 or TRBV12-4 and TRBJ2-7, with 9 positions matching TRBD1. The CDR3 has 15 amino acids. The trim removed 5 bases at V and 5 bases at J, leaving 10 bases unmatched. The DNA for the CDR3 is TGTGCCAGCAGTAAGTCCACAGGGGGCTGGGACGAGCAGTACTTC. It encodes CASSKSTGGWDEQYF.